What follows are 28 T cell receptor beta chains derived from one specimen sequenced in a study of blood T cell repertoires in COVID-19. Only in-frame clones appear in the TCRdb table, and some are missing; sequencing was by immunoSEQ multiplex PCR. Of nearly 100,000 clones in the sample, approximately 82% are singletons; the top ten hold 8.5% to 12%. The sequenced sample was peripheral blood. The receptors derive from a man aged 65 to 79 with acute or convalescent COVID-19.

The V call is TRBV6-6, the J call TRBJ2-2; 8 bases align to TRBD2. CDR1 and CDR2 (germline): MNHNY, SVGAGI (reference sequence). V gave up 3 bases and J gave up 4 bases; unmatched junction bases: 4. The CDR3 has 15 amino acids. CDR3 loop: CASSYGGRITGELFF. The CDR3 DNA reads TGTGCCAGCAGTTATGGCGGGAGGATCACCGGGGAGCTGTTTTTT.

V is TRBV28 and J is TRBJ1-5; TRBD1 might be the D (6 bases). The V gene lost 7 bases and the J gene lost 3 bases, with 10 bases spanning the gap. Looked up from germline, CDR1 is MDHEN and CDR2 is SYDVKM. CDR3 size: 13 residues. CDR3 coding DNA: TGTGCCAGCATCACAGGGTTCAATCAGCCCCAGCATTTT. Protein product: CASITGFNQPQHF.

The chain uses TRBV4-3 and TRBJ1-5; possible D gene TRBD1, 5 bases. Per the germline V gene, CDR1 is LGHNA and CDR2 is YSLEER. V lost 1 base, J lost 4 bases, and 23 bases lay in between. CDR3 length: 19 amino acids. The DNA for the CDR3 is TGCGCCAGCAGCCAAGCCCCATACAATGATGCAGGGCGAAATCAGCCCCAGCATTTT. Protein sequence: CASSQAPYNDAGRNQPQHF.

The sample holds one count of this clone. V gene TRBV5-6 combines with J gene TRBJ2-7; D is undetermined. The CDR3 sequence is 16 residues long. The germline V and J ends were trimmed by 3 bases and 6 bases, with 22 bases remaining between them. Germline loops: CDR1 SGHDT, CDR2 YYEEEE. The CDR3 protein is CASSYHPWQARFEQYF. CDR3 DNA: TGTGCCAGCAGCTACCATCCGTGGCAGGCCCGCTTCGAGCAGTACTTC.

This chain uses TRBV19 with TRBJ2-2; TRBD2 matches 8 bases. Looked up from germline, CDR1 is LNHDA and CDR2 is SQIVND (reference sequence). V was pared by 3 bases and J by 3 bases, with 6 bases of the junction left unmatched. This CDR3 spans 16 amino acids. CDR3 region: CASSILSGIDTGELFF. CDR3 bases: TGTGCCAGTAGTATCCTTAGCGGGATTGACACCGGGGAGCTGTTTTTT.

The gene calls are TRBV7-2 and TRBJ2-7; D unclear. The V end lost 5 bases, the J end lost 4 bases, and 15 bases lay between the germline ends. Germline V gene sequence: CDR1 SGHTA, CDR2 FQGNSA. CDR3 size: 14 residues. As DNA, the CDR3 is TGTGCCAGCAGCCCAGTAGCAGCCTCATACGAGCAGTACTTC. Translating gives CASSPVAASYEQYF. Variable domain in full (rest from reference TRBV7-2 and TRBJ2-7): GAGVSQSPSNKVTEKGKDVELRCDPISGHTALYWYRQSLGQGLEFLIYFQGNSAPDKSGLPSDRFSAERTGGSVSTLTIQRTQQEDSAVYLCASSPVAASYEQYFGPGTRLTVT.

The V and J genes are TRBV4-2 and TRBJ2-7; the match to TRBD2 covers 12 bases. The CDR3 runs to 17 residues. Germline assignment: CDR1 LGHNA and CDR2 YNFKEQ. V was clipped by 1 base and J by 5 bases; unmatched bases: 9. CDR3 sequence: CASSQAASSGGADEQYF. The DNA for the CDR3 is TGTGCCAGCAGCCAAGCAGCTTCTAGCGGGGGGGCCGACGAGCAGTACTTC.

The rearrangement links TRBV7-9 to TRBJ1-4, with D perhaps TRBD1 (6 bases). Looked up from germline, CDR1 is SEHNR and CDR2 is FQNEAQ (reference sequence). The CDR3 is made up of 16 amino acids. The V and J ends lost 4 bases and 4 bases respectively, with 16 bases between them. CDR3 sequence reads: CASSSSTGRLNEKLFF. The CDR3 nucleotides read TGTGCCAGCAGCTCGTCTACAGGGCGCCTTAATGAAAAACTGTTTTTT.

The V call is TRBV7-8, the J call TRBJ2-7; no reliable D call. Trimming took 1 base from V and 11 from J, leaving 15 bases between them. CDR1 is SGHVS and CDR2 is FQNEAQ in the germline V gene. This CDR3 is built from 13 residues. CDR3: CASSLGVAQLEYF. CDR3 sequence (DNA): TGTGCCAGCAGCTTAGGAGTTGCCCAATTGGAGTACTTC. The full variable domain, its missing parts supplied by reference TRBV7-8 and TRBJ2-7, is GAGVSQSPRYKVAKRGQDVALRCDPISGHVSLFWYQQALGQGPEFLTYFQNEAQLDKSGLPSDRFFAERPEGSVSTLKIQRTQQEDSAVYLCASSLGVAQLEYFGPGTRLTVT.

This clone has a handful of counts. The J gene is TRBJ2-5, the V gene TRBV6-2 or TRBV6-3; perhaps TRBD2 as D (5 bases). The CDR3 is 14 amino acids. Trimming removed 5 bases from V and 3 bases from J, with 13 bases in between. Germline V CDR1 and CDR2: MNHEY, SVGEGT. The CDR3 DNA follows: TGTGCCAGCAGTACGCAGACGGGGAAAGAGACCCAGTACTTC. Amino acid sequence: CASSTQTGKETQYF.

The V call is TRBV20-1, the J call TRBJ1-5; D may be TRBD1 (5 bases). The CDR3 length is 15 residues. The germline V gene encodes CDR1 DFQATT and CDR2 SNEGSKA (reference sequence). V was shortened by 3 bases and J by 9 bases, with 21 bases between the two germline ends. Here the CDR3 DNA reads TGCAGTGCTAGTAGCCAGGGCCGTTTTGTGGGGCCCCAGCATTTT. This translates into CSASSQGRFVGPQHF.

The gene calls are TRBV7-9 and TRBJ1-2, with D uncertain. This CDR3 comprises 13 residues. V was trimmed by 1 base and J by 0 bases, leaving 3 bases between them. Looked up from germline, CDR1 is SEHNR and CDR2 is FQNEAQ (reference sequence). In nucleotides, the CDR3 is TGTGCCAGCAGCTTAGGGCCTAACTATGGCTACACCTTC. This gives the protein CASSLGPNYGYTF.

The chain is built from TRBV7-8 and TRBJ1-1; D is unclear. The CDR3 covers 15 residues. Trimming cost V 1 base and J 4 bases, with 13 bases left between them. CDR1 is SGHVS, CDR2 FQNEAQ, per germline. CDR3 nucleotides: TGTGCCAGCAGCTTAGTCTCCGGGGTCGGCACTGAAGCTTTCTTT. Translated, it gives CASSLVSGVGTEAFF.

The V and J genes are TRBV20-1 and TRBJ1-1; tentatively, D is TRBD1 (5 bases). The CDR3 runs 11 residues. Trimming removed 6 bases at V and 4 bases at J, with 9 bases between. Germline CDR1 is DFQATT and CDR2 is SNEGSKA (reference sequence). As DNA, the CDR3 is TGCAGTGCCCCAGGGTCCACTGAAGCTTTCTTT. Amino acids: CSAPGSTEAFF.

This clone was counted a single time. V and J are TRBV21-1 and TRBJ1-4. TRBV21-1 represents a pseudogene. This CDR3 region has 20 residues. The CDR3 reads CASSNRSRGDLLSTNEKLFF. In nucleotides, the CDR3 is TGTGCCAGCAGCAATAGATCGCGGGGGGACCTACTTTCAACTAATGAAAAACTGTTTTTT.

The chain has TRBV6-5 and TRBJ2-3, with D possibly TRBD2 on 6 matching bases. Trimming shortened V by 6 bases and J by 0 bases, and 13 bases separated the two germline ends. Per the germline V gene, CDR1 is MNHEY and CDR2 is SVGAGI. This CDR3 has 15 amino acids. CDR3 protein: CASRRRDSSTDTQYF. The CDR3, as DNA: TGTGCCAGCAGAAGGAGGGACTCAAGCACAGATACGCAGTATTTT.

The V and J genes are TRBV7-3 and TRBJ2-3; 8 bases fit TRBD2. Unmatched junction bases numbered 5, after V lost 3 bases and J lost 3 bases. The germline V gene encodes CDR1 SGHTA and CDR2 FQGTGA. The CDR3 contains 15 residues. The CDR3 protein is CASSLGGGRTDTQYF. The CDR3 nucleotides read TGTGCCAGCAGCTTGGGCGGGGGGCGGACAGATACGCAGTATTTT.

The chain joins TRBV25-1 to TRBJ2-3; perhaps TRBD1 as D (6 bases). Germline loops: CDR1 MGHDK, CDR2 SYGVNS. V shed 5 bases and J shed 0 bases, with 18 bases lying between them. This CDR3 is 17 amino acids long. DNA of the CDR3: TGTGCCAGCAGTCCCAAGGTAGGACAGATCAGCACAGATACGCAGTATTTT. As protein: CASSPKVGQISTDTQYF.

The chain has TRBV29-1 and TRBJ1-5, with 7 bases identical to TRBD1. The junction had 2 bases not matched to a gene; V was cut back by 5 bases and J by 4 bases. This CDR3 region has 12 residues. Germline assignment: CDR1 SQVTM and CDR2 ANQGSEA. CDR3 loop: CSVQTGNQPQHF. Written as DNA, the CDR3 is TGCAGCGTTCAGACAGGGAATCAGCCCCAGCATTTT.

V gene TRBV19 combines with J gene TRBJ1-1; a weak D match, TRBD1 (6 bases). The CDR3 consists of 17 residues. Germline loops: CDR1 LNHDA, CDR2 SQIVND (reference sequence). V was trimmed by 5 bases and J by 0 bases, leaving 19 bases between them. The CDR3 nucleotides read TGTGCCAGTAGTCCAGGGTGGGGGCTACAACTGAACACTGAAGCTTTCTTT. It translates to CASSPGWGLQLNTEAFF.

The chain's CDR3 is CASSVRGDSPLHF. The CDR3 DNA is TGTGCCAGCAGCGTGCGGGGGGACTCACCCCTCCACTTT. The chain is built from TRBV11-3 and TRBJ1-6; maybe TRBD1 (5 bases). This CDR3 comprises 13 residues. Trimming removed 5 bases at V and 10 bases at J, with 12 bases between. The germline CDR1 and CDR2 sequences are SGHNT and YENEEA.

This sequence joins TRBV5-4 and TRBJ2-3; TRBD2 matches at 7 bases. Germline loops: CDR1 SGHNT, CDR2 YYREEE (reference sequence). This CDR3 has 16 residues. Trimming at V came to 4 bases and at J to 6 bases, leaving 14 bases not matched to a gene. DNA of the CDR3: TGTGCCAGCAGCCGAACTAGCGACCTATCCGGGGATACGCAGTATTTT. It codes for CASSRTSDLSGDTQYF.

The chain combines TRBV5-5 with TRBJ1-2; D call uncertain. CDR3 length: 12 amino acids. Germline V gene data show CDR1 as SGHKS and CDR2 as YYEKEE (reference sequence). Trimming left V 2 bases short and J 7 bases short, with 9 bases between. The CDR3 nucleotides are TGTGCCAGCAGCTTATTGTTGGCTGGCTACACCTTC. As protein: CASSLLLAGYTF.

The V call is TRBV29-1, the J call TRBJ2-3, with TRBD1 matching over 8 bases. The CDR3 runs to 18 residues. Germline V lookup: CDR1 SQVTM, CDR2 ANQGSEA. The V gene end was trimmed by 8 bases and the J gene end by 2 bases; junction bases not matched to a gene: 21. CDR3: CSHASRQGPSRHTDTQYF. As DNA, the CDR3 is TGCAGCCATGCTTCGAGACAGGGGCCCTCCCGACACACAGATACGCAGTATTTT.

This clone is labeled as medium-sized. The chain combines TRBV2 with TRBJ2-5; weak D call: TRBD1 (5 bases). V dropped 3 bases and J dropped 1 base, with 15 bases sitting between them. CDR1 and CDR2 from the germline V gene are SNHLY and FYNNEI. The CDR3 is made up of 16 amino acids. The CDR3 DNA is TGTGCCAGCAGTGACGTGGGGCTTAGCAGCCAAGAGACCCAGTACTTC. As protein: CASSDVGLSSQETQYF.

V gene TRBV6-1 combines with J gene TRBJ2-1; 8 bases map to TRBD1. Germline V gives CDR1 MNHNS, CDR2 SASEGT. The CDR3 runs 15 residues. The J segment lost 6 bases and the V segment lost 2 bases, leaving 6 bases of the junction unmatched. The CDR3 nucleotides are TGTGCCAGCAGTGAATTTGCAGGACAGGGCAATGAGCAGTTCTTC. This sequence encodes CASSEFAGQGNEQFF.

V is TRBV3-1 (or the pseudogene TRBV3-2) and J is TRBJ1-3; weak D call: TRBD1 (6 bases). The germline V gene has CDR1 LGHDT and CDR2 YNNKEL (reference sequence). This CDR3 spans 15 amino acids. Deletions cut 2 bases from V and 3 bases from J, with 11 bases between. As DNA, the CDR3 is TGTGCCAGCAGCCAACGGGGGGCCTTTGGAAACACCATATATTTT. It specifies CASSQRGAFGNTIYF.

The chain links TRBV19 to TRBJ1-5; perhaps TRBD1 as D (5 bases). Germline CDR1 LNHDA, CDR2 SQIVND (reference sequence). The CDR3 is 14 amino acids. V gave up 1 base and J gave up 3 bases, with 7 bases separating them. Written as DNA, the CDR3 is TGTGCCAGTAGTATAGCACAGGACAATCAGCCCCAGCATTTT. Translating gives CASSIAQDNQPQHF.